The T cell receptor (beta chain) described here comes from a study of blood T cells in healthy people across ages. Next came a second PCR, run for about 7 to 11 cycles, which used a sample-barcoded 5' primer along with a J-beta primer mix. Carrying 12 random nucleotides, a template-switch adaptor labeled each individual cDNA molecule. TCRdb passed the 5' RACE reads through MiXCR, listing each CDR3 protein once. This sample has about 1.6 million distinct CDR3 sequences, with roughly a third found just once. The CDR3 runs 15 residues. V was trimmed by 5 bases and J by 4 bases, leaving 17 bases between them. Per germline, CDR1 SGHTA and CDR2 FQGTGA. Whole-study results and caveats: Unsorted PBMC material precluded a definitive naive versus antigen-experienced comparison. The study found more naive CD4+ cells and higher diversity in long-lived than aged donors. Any changes in expanded clonotypes were possibly confounded, as donor CMV status remained unknown.

On this clonotype itself: The target antigen is unknown.

The chain is built from TRBV7-3 and TRBJ1-2; possible D gene TRBD1, 6 bases. The sample taken for sequencing was blood. The receptor was isolated from a woman between 25 and 40 years old in good health. The CDR3 sequence is CASSEDSTLPYGYTF. Written as DNA, the CDR3 is TGTGCCAGCAGCGAGGACAGCACGTTACCCTATGGCTACACCTTC. Full variable domain (outside the CDR3, taken from reference TRBV7-3 and TRBJ1-2): GAGVSQTPSNKVTEKGKYVELRCDPISGHTALYWYRQSLGQGPEFLIYFQGTGAADDSGLPNDRFFAVRPEGSVSTLKIQRTERGDSAVYLCASSEDSTLPYGYTFGSGTRLTVV.